These 2 T cell receptor beta chains came from one sample sequenced in a study of T cell changes during pregnancy in multiple sclerosis. Method: immunoSEQ multiplex PCR; TCRdb's copy keeps in-frame clones and lacks some. The table lists some 70,000 clones, roughly 91% of them singletons, with roughly 5.2% in the top ten. Material: CD8+ T cells from peripheral blood mononuclear cells, obtained before pregnancy. The origin of the receptors is a female donor with multiple sclerosis, enrolled in a pregnancy study.

The chain couples TRBV14 to TRBJ1-3, with D possibly being TRBD1 (5 bases). The CDR3 covers 15 residues. The V gene lost 3 bases and the J gene lost 0 bases, with 9 bases spanning the gap. The germline V gene has CDR1 SGHDN and CDR2 FVKESK. CDR3 loop: CASSQDIGSGNTIYF. The CDR3 DNA is TGTGCCAGCAGCCAGGACATTGGCTCTGGAAACACCATATATTTT.

This sequence joins TRBV27 and TRBJ1-1, with D maybe TRBD1 (5 bases). Germline V lookup: CDR1 MNHEY, CDR2 SMNVEV (reference sequence). V was shortened by 8 bases and J by 5 bases, with 21 bases between the two germline ends. The CDR3 is 15 amino acids. The CDR3 region is CASHATGDGRTEAFF. The CDR3 DNA reads as TGTGCCAGCCACGCTACGGGGGACGGCCGTACTGAAGCTTTCTTT.